The sample holds a few counts of the clone carrying this T cell receptor beta chain. Antigen specificity is unknown. Profiling relied on immunoSEQ multiplex PCR, and the TCRdb table lists in-frame clones only, not all of them. Of about 38,000 clones in the sample, about four fifths were seen once. Time point here: week 23, last vaccination. The content of each vaccine dose was 300 ug of mutant IDH1 20-mer peptide, and topical imiquimod accompanied it. This CDR3 comprises 15 residues. Germline V lookup: CDR1 SGHTA, CDR2 FQGTGA. The V end lost 5 bases, the J end lost 1 base, and 14 bases lay between the germline ends. The data belong to a study of a mutant IDH1 vaccine in newly diagnosed glioma. In the study overall: The study gave patients eight vaccinations in weeks 1, 3, 5, 7, 11, 15, 19, 23. Vaccination followed radiotherapy alone by 4-6 weeks, or accompanied temozolomide cycles. Study-wide points: Immune responses induced by vaccination arose in 90% to 95% of the patients.

The chain recombines TRBV7-3 with TRBJ1-1; D is ambiguous. Sequencing used PBMCs, obtained from a glioma patient whose treatment included an IDH1 peptide vaccine. The receptor was isolated from a man aged 35 to 55 with glioma. CDR3 sequence (DNA): TGTGCCAGCAGCCTCGGCGGGAGAGCGAACACTGAAGCTTTCTTT. This translates into CASSLGGRANTEAFF. The complete variable domain, with remaining parts taken from reference TRBV7-3 and TRBJ1-1, reads GAGVSQTPSNKVTEKGKYVELRCDPISGHTALYWYRQSLGQGPEFLIYFQGTGAADDSGLPNDRFFAVRPEGSVSTLKIQRTERGDSAVYLCASSLGGRANTEAFFGQGTRLTVV.